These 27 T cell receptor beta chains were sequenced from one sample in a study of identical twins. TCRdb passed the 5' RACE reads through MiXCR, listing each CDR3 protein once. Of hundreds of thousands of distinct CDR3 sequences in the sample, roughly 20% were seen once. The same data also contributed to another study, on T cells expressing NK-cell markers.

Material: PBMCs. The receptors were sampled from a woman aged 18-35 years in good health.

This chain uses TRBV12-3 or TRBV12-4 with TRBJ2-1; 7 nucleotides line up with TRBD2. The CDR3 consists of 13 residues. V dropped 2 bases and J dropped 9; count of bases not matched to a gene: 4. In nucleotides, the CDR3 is TGTGCCAGCAGTTTAAGGGAGGGAGGTGAGCAGTTCTTC. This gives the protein CASSLREGGEQFF.

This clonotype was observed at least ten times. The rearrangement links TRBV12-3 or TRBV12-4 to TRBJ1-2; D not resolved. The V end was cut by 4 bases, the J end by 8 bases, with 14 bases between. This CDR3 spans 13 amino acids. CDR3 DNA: TGTGCCAGCAGTTACCCTCGCGGGGTAGGCTACACCTTC. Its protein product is CASSYPRGVGYTF.

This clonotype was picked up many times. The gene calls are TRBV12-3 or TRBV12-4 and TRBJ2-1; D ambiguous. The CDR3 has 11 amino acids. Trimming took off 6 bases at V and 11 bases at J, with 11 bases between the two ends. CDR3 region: CASRYGNQQFF. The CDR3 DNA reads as TGTGCCAGCAGATATGGGAATCAGCAGTTCTTC.

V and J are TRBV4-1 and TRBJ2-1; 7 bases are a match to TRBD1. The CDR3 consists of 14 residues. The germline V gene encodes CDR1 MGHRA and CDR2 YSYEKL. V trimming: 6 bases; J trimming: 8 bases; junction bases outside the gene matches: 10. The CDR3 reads CASRRQGRLDEQFF. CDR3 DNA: TGCGCCAGCAGACGACAGGGAAGGCTTGATGAGCAGTTCTTC.

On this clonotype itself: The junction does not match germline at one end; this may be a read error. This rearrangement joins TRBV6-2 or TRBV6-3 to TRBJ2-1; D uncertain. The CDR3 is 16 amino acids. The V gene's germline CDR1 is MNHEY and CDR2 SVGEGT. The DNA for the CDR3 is TGTGCCAGCAGCCCGCGATCCCGTTCTCAATACAGTGAGCAGTTCTTC. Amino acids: CASSPRSRSQYSEQFF.

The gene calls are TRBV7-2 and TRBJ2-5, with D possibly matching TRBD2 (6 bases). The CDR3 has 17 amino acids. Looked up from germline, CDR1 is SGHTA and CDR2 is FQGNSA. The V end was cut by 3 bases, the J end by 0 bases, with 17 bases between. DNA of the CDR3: TGTGCCAGCAGCTTTCGTCACGGGAGAGGATACCAAGAGACCCAGTACTTC. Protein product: CASSFRHGRGYQETQYF.

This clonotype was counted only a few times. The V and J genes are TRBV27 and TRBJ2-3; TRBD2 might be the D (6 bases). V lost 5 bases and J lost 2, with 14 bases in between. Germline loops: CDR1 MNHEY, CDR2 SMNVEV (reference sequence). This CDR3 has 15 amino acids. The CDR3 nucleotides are TGTGCCAGCAGTCCGGCTCCGGGGGTCACAGATACGCAGTATTTT. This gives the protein CASSPAPGVTDTQYF.

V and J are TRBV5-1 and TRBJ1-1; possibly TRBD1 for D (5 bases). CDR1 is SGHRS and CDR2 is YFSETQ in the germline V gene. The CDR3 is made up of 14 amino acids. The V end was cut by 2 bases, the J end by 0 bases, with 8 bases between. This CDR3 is CASSFEGMNTEAFF. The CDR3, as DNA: TGCGCCAGCAGCTTCGAGGGGATGAACACTGAAGCTTTCTTT.

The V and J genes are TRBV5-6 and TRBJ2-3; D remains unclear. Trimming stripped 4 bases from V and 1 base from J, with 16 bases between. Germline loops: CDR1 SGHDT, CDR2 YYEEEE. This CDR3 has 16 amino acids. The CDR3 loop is CASSPDRRIRTDTQYF. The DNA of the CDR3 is TGTGCCAGCAGCCCTGACCGGCGGATTCGCACAGATACGCAGTATTTT.

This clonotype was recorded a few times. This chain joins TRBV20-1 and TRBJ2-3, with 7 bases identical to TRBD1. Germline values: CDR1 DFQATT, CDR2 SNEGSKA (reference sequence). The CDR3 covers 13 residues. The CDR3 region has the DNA TGCAGCGGTGTAGGGGGCCCGGGGACTACGCAGTATTTT. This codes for CSGVGGPGTTQYF.

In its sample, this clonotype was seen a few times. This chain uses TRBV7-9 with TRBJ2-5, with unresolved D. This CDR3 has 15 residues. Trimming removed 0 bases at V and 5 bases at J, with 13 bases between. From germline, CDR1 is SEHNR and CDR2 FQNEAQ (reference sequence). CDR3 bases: TGTGCCAGCAGCTTAGCGATGGAGCAAGTGGAGACCCAGTACTTC. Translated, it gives CASSLAMEQVETQYF.

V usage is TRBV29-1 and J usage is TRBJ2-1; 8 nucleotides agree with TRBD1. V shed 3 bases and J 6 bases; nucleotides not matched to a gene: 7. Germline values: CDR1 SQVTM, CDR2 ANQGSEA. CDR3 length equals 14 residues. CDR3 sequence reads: CSVDPPGQGNEQFF. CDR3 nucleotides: TGCAGCGTTGATCCCCCTGGACAGGGCAATGAGCAGTTCTTC.

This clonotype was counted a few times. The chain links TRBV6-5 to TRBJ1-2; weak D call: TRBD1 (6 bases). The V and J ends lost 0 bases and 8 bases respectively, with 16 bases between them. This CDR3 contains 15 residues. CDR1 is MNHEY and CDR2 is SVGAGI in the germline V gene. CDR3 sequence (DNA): TGTGCCAGCAGTTACTCAGGGGGGACATTTGACGGCTACACCTTC. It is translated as CASSYSGGTFDGYTF.

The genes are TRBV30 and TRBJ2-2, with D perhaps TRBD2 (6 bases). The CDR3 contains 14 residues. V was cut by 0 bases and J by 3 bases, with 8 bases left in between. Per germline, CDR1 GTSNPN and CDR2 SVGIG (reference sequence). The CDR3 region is CAWSVERDTGELFF. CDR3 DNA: TGTGCCTGGAGTGTTGAGCGGGACACCGGGGAGCTGTTTTTT. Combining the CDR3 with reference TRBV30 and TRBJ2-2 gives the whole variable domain SQTIHQWPATLVQPVGSPLSLECTVEGTSNPNLYWYRQAAGRGLQLLFYSVGIGQISSEVPQNLSASRPQDRQFILSSKKLLLSDSGFYLCAWSVERDTGELFFGEGSRLTVL.

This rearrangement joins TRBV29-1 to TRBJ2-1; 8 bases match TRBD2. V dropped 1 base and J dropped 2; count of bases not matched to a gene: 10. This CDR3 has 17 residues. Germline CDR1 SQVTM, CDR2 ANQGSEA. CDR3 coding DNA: TGCAGCGTTGAAGTCCGACGGGAGGGCTCGACCTACAATGAGCAGTTCTTC. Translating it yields CSVEVRREGSTYNEQFF.

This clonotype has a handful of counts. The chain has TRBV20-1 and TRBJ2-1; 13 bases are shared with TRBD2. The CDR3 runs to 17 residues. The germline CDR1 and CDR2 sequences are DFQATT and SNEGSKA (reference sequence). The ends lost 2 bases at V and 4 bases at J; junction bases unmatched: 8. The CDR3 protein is CSARLLAGGPLYNEQFF. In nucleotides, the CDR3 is TGCAGTGCTAGATTACTAGCGGGAGGGCCCCTATACAATGAGCAGTTCTTC.

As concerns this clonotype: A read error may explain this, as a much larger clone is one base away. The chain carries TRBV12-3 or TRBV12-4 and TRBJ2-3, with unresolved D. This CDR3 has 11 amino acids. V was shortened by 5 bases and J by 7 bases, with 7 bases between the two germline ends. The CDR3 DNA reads TGTGCCAGCAGTATCAGGTATACGCAGTATTTT. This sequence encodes CASSIRYTQYF.

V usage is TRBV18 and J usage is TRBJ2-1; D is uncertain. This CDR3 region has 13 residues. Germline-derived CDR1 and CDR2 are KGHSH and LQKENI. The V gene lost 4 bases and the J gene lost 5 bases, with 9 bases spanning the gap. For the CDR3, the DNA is TGTGCCAGCTCACAAGGCGGTAACAATGAGCAGTTCTTC. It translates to CASSQGGNNEQFF.

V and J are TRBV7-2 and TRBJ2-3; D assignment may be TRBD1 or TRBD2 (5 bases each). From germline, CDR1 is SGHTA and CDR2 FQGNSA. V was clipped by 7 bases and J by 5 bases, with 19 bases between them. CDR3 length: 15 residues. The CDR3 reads CASTPIVRGVDTQYF. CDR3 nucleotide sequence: TGTGCCAGCACTCCAATAGTAAGAGGGGTAGATACGCAGTATTTT.

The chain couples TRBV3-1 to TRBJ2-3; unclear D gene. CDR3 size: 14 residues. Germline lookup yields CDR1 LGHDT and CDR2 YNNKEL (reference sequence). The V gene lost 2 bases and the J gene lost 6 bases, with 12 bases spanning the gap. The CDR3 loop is CASSQIVASDTQYF. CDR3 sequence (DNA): TGTGCCAGCAGCCAAATTGTCGCCAGTGATACGCAGTATTTT.

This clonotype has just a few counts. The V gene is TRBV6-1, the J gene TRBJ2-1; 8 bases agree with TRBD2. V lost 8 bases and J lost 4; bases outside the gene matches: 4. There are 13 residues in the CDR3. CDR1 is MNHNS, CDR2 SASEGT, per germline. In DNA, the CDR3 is TGTGCCAGCCGGGAGGGGGGGTACAATGAGCAGTTCTTC. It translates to CASREGGYNEQFF.

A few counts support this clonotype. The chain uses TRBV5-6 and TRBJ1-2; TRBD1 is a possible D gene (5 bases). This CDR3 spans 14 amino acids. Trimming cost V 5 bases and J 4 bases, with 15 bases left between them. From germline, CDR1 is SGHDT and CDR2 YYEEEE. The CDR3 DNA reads TGTGCCAGCAGGGGACCCGAGCGATTCTATGGCTACACCTTC. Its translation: CASRGPERFYGYTF.

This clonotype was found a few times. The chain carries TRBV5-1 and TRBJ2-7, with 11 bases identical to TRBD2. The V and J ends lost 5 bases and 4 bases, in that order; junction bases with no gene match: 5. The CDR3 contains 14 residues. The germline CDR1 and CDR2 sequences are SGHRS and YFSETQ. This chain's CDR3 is CASRRLAGLYEQYF. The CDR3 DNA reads TGCGCCAGCAGGAGACTAGCGGGGTTATACGAGCAGTACTTC.

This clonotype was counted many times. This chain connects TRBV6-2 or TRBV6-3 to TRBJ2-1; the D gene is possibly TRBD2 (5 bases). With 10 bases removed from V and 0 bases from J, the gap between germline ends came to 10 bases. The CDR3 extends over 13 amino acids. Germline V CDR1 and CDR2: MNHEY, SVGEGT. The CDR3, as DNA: TGTGCCACCAGCGGTAACTCCTACAATGAGCAGTTCTTC. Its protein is CATSGNSYNEQFF.

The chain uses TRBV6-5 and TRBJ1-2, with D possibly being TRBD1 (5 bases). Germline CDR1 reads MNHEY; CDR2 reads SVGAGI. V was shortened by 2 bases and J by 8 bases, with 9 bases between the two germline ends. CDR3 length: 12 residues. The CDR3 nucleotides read TGTGCCAGCAGTTACGAGGGACGAGGCTACACCTTC. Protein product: CASSYEGRGYTF.

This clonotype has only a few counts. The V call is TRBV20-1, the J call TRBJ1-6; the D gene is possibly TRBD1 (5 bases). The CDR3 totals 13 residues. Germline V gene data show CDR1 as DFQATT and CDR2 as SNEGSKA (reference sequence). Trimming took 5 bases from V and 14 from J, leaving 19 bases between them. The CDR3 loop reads CSAELPGGGTLHF. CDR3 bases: TGCAGTGCTGAACTACCGGGGGGAGGGACCCTCCACTTT.

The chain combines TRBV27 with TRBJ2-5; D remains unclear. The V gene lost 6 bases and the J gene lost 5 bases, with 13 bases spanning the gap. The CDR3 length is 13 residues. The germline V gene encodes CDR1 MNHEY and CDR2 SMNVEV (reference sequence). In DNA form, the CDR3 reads TGTGCCAGCAGCCGGGCCACCTGGGAGACCCAGTACTTC. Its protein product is CASSRATWETQYF.